This T cell receptor (beta chain) was recovered during a study of T cells after posttransplantation cyclophosphamide. Regarding the study as a whole: Recipient CMV seropositivity and CMV reactivation strongly tracked TRB clonality.

Busulfan-fludarabine conditioning, marrow transplant, and cyclophosphamide on days +3 and +4 were administered. This CDR3 has 12 residues. Deletions cut 9 bases from V and 2 bases from J, with 10 bases between. Germline V lookup: CDR1 SNHLY, CDR2 FYNNEI. As concerns this clone: The antigen is unknown.

Profiled with immunoSEQ multiplex PCR; TCRdb holds only in-frame clones, not every one. In the table there are under 8,500 clones, more than 65% of which are singletons. The starting material was PBMCs, obtained almost 1,500 days after allogeneic stem cell transplant with posttransplant cyclophosphamide. V usage is TRBV2 and J usage is TRBJ1-2; no firm D call. The source is a male patient in his thirties who received an allogeneic stem cell transplant from a related donor, was CMV-positive, and had acute GVHD only. The graft donor may be the source of some T cells. The chain's CDR3 is CASSQENYGYTF. The CDR3 nucleotides read TGTGCCAGTTCCCAGGAAAACTATGGCTACACCTTC.